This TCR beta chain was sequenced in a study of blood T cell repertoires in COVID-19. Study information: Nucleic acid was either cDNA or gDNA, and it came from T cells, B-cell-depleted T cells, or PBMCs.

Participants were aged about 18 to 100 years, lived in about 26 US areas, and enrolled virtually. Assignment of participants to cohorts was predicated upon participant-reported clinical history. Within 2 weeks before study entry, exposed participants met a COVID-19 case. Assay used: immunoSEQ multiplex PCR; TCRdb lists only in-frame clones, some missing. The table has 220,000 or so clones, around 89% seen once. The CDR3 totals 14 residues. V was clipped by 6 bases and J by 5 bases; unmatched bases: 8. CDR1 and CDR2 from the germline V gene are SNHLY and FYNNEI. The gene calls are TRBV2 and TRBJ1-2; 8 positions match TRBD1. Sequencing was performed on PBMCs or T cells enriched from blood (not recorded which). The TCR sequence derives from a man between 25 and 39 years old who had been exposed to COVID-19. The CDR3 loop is CASSDRGRGYGYTF. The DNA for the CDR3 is TGTGCCAGCAGCGACAGGGGAAGAGGATATGGCTACACCTTC.